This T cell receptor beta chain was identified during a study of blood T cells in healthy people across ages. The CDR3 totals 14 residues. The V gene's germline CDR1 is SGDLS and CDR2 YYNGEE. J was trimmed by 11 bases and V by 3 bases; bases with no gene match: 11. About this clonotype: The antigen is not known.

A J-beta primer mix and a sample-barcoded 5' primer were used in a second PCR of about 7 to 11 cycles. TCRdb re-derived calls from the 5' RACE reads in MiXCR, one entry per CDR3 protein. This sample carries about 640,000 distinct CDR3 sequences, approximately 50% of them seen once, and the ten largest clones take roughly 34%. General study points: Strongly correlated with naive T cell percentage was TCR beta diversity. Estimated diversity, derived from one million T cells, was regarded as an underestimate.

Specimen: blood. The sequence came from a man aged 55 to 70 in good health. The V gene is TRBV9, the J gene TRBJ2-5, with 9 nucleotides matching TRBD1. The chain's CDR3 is CASSAGTGFLEQYF. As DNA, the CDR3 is TGTGCCAGCAGCGCCGGGACAGGGTTCTTGGAGCAGTACTTC.